Below, 13 T cell receptor beta chains from the same sample are listed, as sequenced in a study of T cells in tumors after PD-1 blockade. Clones were sequenced by immunoSEQ multiplex PCR, and TCRdb holds only the in-frame ones, with some missing. The sample lists tens of thousands of clones, roughly 78% occurring once. This sample comprised PBMCs, obtained before anti-PD-1 treatment. The receptors shown here come from a human donor with basal cell carcinoma.

The table lists this clone with a few counts. This rearrangement joins TRBV4-2 to TRBJ1-2; D perhaps matches TRBD1 (5 bases). V lost 4 bases, J lost 8 bases, and 17 bases lay in between. CDR1 is LGHNA, CDR2 YNFKEQ, per germline. The CDR3 runs 14 residues. The CDR3 nucleotides read TGTGCCAGCAGCCTCGGACTTCGGGGGAACGGCTACACCTTC. It specifies CASSLGLRGNGYTF.

The V gene is TRBV19, the J gene TRBJ1-6, with 10 nucleotides matching TRBD1. After removal of 5 bases from V and 11 bases from J, the junction contained 21 bases not matched to a gene. There are 19 residues in the CDR3. Germline assignment: CDR1 LNHDA and CDR2 SQIVND (reference sequence). The CDR3, as DNA: TGTGCCAGTAGTGCCTCGACAGGGGGCGCCTTGTCGGGGAATCCACCCCTCCACTTT. This codes for CASSASTGGALSGNPPLHF.

This chain connects TRBV20-1 to TRBJ2-1; D possibly matches TRBD1 or TRBD2 (5 bases each). CDR1 is DFQATT and CDR2 is SNEGSKA in the germline V gene (reference sequence). Trimming removed 0 bases from V and 12 bases from J, with 9 bases in between. The CDR3 has 11 residues. CDR3 loop: CSAREYGGQFF. In DNA form, the CDR3 reads TGCAGTGCTAGAGAATATGGGGGGCAGTTCTTC.

The rearrangement links TRBV18 to TRBJ2-5; D remains ambiguous. CDR1 is KGHSH and CDR2 is LQKENI in the germline V gene. Trimming took 2 bases from V and 3 from J, leaving 1 base between them. The CDR3 loop spans 11 amino acids. CDR3 protein: CASSPEETQYF. The CDR3 DNA reads as TGTGCCAGCTCACCAGAAGAGACCCAGTACTTC. Full variable domain (remainder filled in from reference TRBV18 and TRBJ2-5): NAGVMQNPRHLVRRRGQEARLRCSPMKGHSHVYWYRQLPEEGLKFMVYLQKENIIDESGMPKERFSAEFPKEGPSILRIQQVVRGDSAAYFCASSPEETQYFGPGTRLLVL.

The V call is TRBV2, the J call TRBJ2-2, with D possibly called TRBD1 or TRBD2 (5 bases each). The germline V gene encodes CDR1 SNHLY and CDR2 FYNNEI. V lost 9 bases and J lost 3, with 17 bases in between. CDR3 length equals 15 residues. The CDR3 sequence is CASRRGRADTGELFF. CDR3 bases: TGTGCCAGTCGCCGGGGCAGGGCCGACACCGGGGAGCTGTTTTTT.

This clone was found once. The chain carries TRBV9 and TRBJ2-3; 13 positions agree with TRBD2. The V gene's germline CDR1 is SGDLS and CDR2 YYNGEE. The CDR3 length is 16 residues. V dropped 0 bases and J dropped 4; count of bases not matched to a gene: 2. CDR3 region: CASSVGTSGSSDTQYF. The CDR3 region has the DNA TGTGCCAGCAGCGTAGGGACTAGCGGGAGCTCAGATACGCAGTATTTT.

This clone has a single count. The chain has TRBV7-2 and TRBJ2-2; maybe TRBD2 (6 bases). The CDR3 length is 14 residues. The V and J ends lost 4 bases and 2 bases respectively, with 8 bases between them. Germline V gives CDR1 SGHTA, CDR2 FQGNSA. The CDR3, as DNA: TGTGCCAGCAGCTACGGGGGAAACACCGGGGAGCTGTTTTTT. Translating it yields CASSYGGNTGELFF.

The chain uses TRBV5-1 and TRBJ2-7, with unresolved D. CDR3 size: 14 residues. Trimming stripped 2 bases from V and 4 bases from J, with 13 bases between. Germline V gives CDR1 SGHRS, CDR2 YFSETQ. The CDR3 DNA reads TGCGCCAGCAGCTTTCGATCAGTGGCTTACGAGCAGTACTTC. Encoded protein: CASSFRSVAYEQYF.

This rearrangement joins TRBV5-1 to TRBJ1-5; D uncertain. CDR3 size: 15 residues. In germline, CDR1 is SGHRS, CDR2 YFSETQ. V gave up 3 bases and J gave up 3 bases, with 13 bases separating them. DNA for the CDR3: TGCGCCAGCAGCTCCAATGGGAATATCAATCAGCCCCAGCATTTT. Amino acids: CASSSNGNINQPQHF.

V and J are TRBV29-1 and TRBJ2-7; possibly TRBD1 for D (6 bases). The CDR3 has 16 amino acids. CDR1 is SQVTM, CDR2 ANQGSEA, per germline. Trimming left V 6 bases short and J 2 bases short, with 23 bases between. The DNA for the CDR3 is TGCAGCGTGACGACCGGGACATGGCCAAAAACCTACGAGCAGTACTTC. It translates to CSVTTGTWPKTYEQYF.

This clone was observed once. This chain connects TRBV7-9 to TRBJ1-1; TRBD1 might be the D (6 bases). V was shortened by 3 bases and J by 3 bases, with 20 bases between the two germline ends. This CDR3 contains 17 residues. Germline values: CDR1 SEHNR, CDR2 FQNEAQ (reference sequence). The CDR3 DNA is TGTGCCAGCAGCTTTGGCAGGGGCAGCAACAGGGACACTGAAGCTTTCTTT. It codes for CASSFGRGSNRDTEAFF.

The rearrangement uses TRBV7-3 and TRBJ2-1, with a weak D call TRBD2 (6 bases). V gave up 6 bases and J gave up 9 bases, with 12 bases separating them. This CDR3 region has 12 residues. Germline CDR1 reads SGHTA; CDR2 reads FQGTGA. The CDR3 protein is CASSPSGVEQFF. The DNA of the CDR3 is TGTGCCAGCAGTCCCTCGGGAGTTGAGCAGTTCTTC.

This clone showed up just once. The genes are TRBV3-1 (or the pseudogene TRBV3-2) and TRBJ2-2; 7 bases map to TRBD1. V dropped 2 bases and J dropped 0; count of bases not matched to a gene: 3. This CDR3 region has 16 residues. Germline V lookup: CDR1 LGHDT, CDR2 YNNKEL (reference sequence). As DNA, the CDR3 is TGTGCCAGCAGCCAACCGGGACAGCCGAACACCGGGGAGCTGTTTTTT. Its translation is CASSQPGQPNTGELFF.